A single sample gave rise to the 30 T cell receptor beta chains below, sequenced in a study of shared clonotypes between healthy human individuals. The protocol was immunoSEQ multiplex PCR, while the TCRdb copy is restricted to in-frame clones and leaves out a portion. Here the sample spans some 1.5 million clones, approximately 98% being singletons. Sample: naive CD4+ T cells sorted from blood. Subset defined: CD45RA+ positively selected. All receptors come from a man between 25 and 39 years old in good health.

The J gene is TRBJ2-7, the V gene TRBV27, with 7 positions matching TRBD1. Looked up from germline, CDR1 is MNHEY and CDR2 is SMNVEV (reference sequence). J lost 2 bases, V lost 5 bases, and 6 bases had no gene match. This CDR3 contains 14 residues. The CDR3 here is CASSGQGVPYEQYF. DNA for the CDR3: TGTGCCAGCAGTGGGCAGGGGGTCCCCTACGAGCAGTACTTC.

The rearrangement links TRBV27 to TRBJ2-1, with D possibly being TRBD2 (6 bases). CDR3 length: 16 amino acids. V was cut by 6 bases and J by 2 bases, with 17 bases left in between. The germline gives CDR1 MNHEY, CDR2 SMNVEV (reference sequence). The CDR3 DNA reads TGTGCCAGCAGGCGACTCGGGCGGGGCACCTACAATGAGCAGTTCTTC. This sequence encodes CASRRLGRGTYNEQFF.

This sequence joins TRBV18 and TRBJ2-5; the D gene could be TRBD1 or TRBD2 (5 bases each). Germline CDR1 reads KGHSH; CDR2 reads LQKENI. Trimming took off 3 bases at V and 3 bases at J, with 11 bases between the two ends. CDR3 length: 14 residues. The chain's CDR3 is CASSPSVGEETQYF. The CDR3, as DNA: TGTGCCAGCTCACCCTCAGTGGGGGAAGAGACCCAGTACTTC.

The chain recombines TRBV5-6 with TRBJ2-2; D is possibly TRBD1 or TRBD2 (6 bases each). The germline V gene encodes CDR1 SGHDT and CDR2 YYEEEE. V shed 1 base and J shed 0 bases, with 10 bases lying between them. This CDR3 is built from 16 residues. CDR3 residues: CASSLWRGTNTGELFF. In nucleotides, the CDR3 is TGTGCCAGCAGCTTGTGGAGGGGGACGAACACCGGGGAGCTGTTTTTT.

The chain couples TRBV5-4 to TRBJ2-3; D is ambiguous. There are 13 residues in the CDR3. The V gene's germline CDR1 is SGHNT and CDR2 YYREEE (reference sequence). V shed 3 bases and J shed 11 bases, with 16 bases lying between them. CDR3 nucleotides: TGTGCCAGCAGCTATAAAGGTACCCTCGAGCAGTATTTT. This sequence encodes CASSYKGTLEQYF.

This rearrangement joins TRBV5-1 to TRBJ2-2; perhaps TRBD1 as D (6 bases). V lost 3 bases to trimming and J lost 6 bases, with 15 bases between them. This CDR3 is built from 15 residues. Germline V CDR1 and CDR2: SGHRS, YFSETQ. Written as DNA, the CDR3 is TGCGCCAGCAGCTGGGCAGGGGCAGGTGCCGGGGAGCTGTTTTTT. This codes for CASSWAGAGAGELFF.

V and J are TRBV19 and TRBJ1-5; no reliable D call. This CDR3 is built from 12 residues. V lost 3 bases and J 7 bases, leaving 7 bases between the germline ends. Germline CDR1 reads LNHDA; CDR2 reads SQIVND (reference sequence). Written as DNA, the CDR3 is TGTGCCAGTAGTATTCGCGAGCAGCCCCAGCATTTT. The encoded protein is CASSIREQPQHF.

The rearrangement joins TRBV7-6 to TRBJ2-5, with 8 bases fitting TRBD1. This CDR3 contains 15 residues. V was pared by 1 base and J by 1 base, with 2 bases of the junction left unmatched. CDR1 and CDR2 from the germline V gene are SGHVS and FNYEAQ. CDR3: CASSLGDRGQETQYF. In DNA form, the CDR3 reads TGTGCCAGCAGCTTAGGAGACAGGGGCCAAGAGACCCAGTACTTC.

The V gene is TRBV5-1, the J gene TRBJ1-4; D is unresolved. The germline V gene has CDR1 SGHRS and CDR2 YFSETQ. The V end lost 0 bases, the J end lost 0 bases, and 9 bases lay between the germline ends. The CDR3 has 16 amino acids. The CDR3, as DNA: TGCGCCAGCAGCTTGGTGTCAACTGCAACTAATGAAAAACTGTTTTTT. It specifies CASSLVSTATNEKLFF.

The chain couples TRBV30 to TRBJ1-5; D is undetermined. CDR3 length equals 13 residues. Germline CDR1 and CDR2: GTSNPN and SVGIG (reference sequence). Trimming took 0 bases from V and 7 from J, leaving 10 bases between them. The CDR3 nucleotides are TGTGCCTGGAGTGTTGGGAGTTCCCAGCCCCAGCATTTT. The encoded protein is CAWSVGSSQPQHF.

V usage is TRBV27 and J usage is TRBJ2-6; tentatively, D is TRBD1 (5 bases). CDR1 is MNHEY and CDR2 is SMNVEV in the germline V gene (reference sequence). Between the trimmed V and J ends, which lost 2 bases and 0 bases, there was a span of 17 bases. The CDR3 spans 19 residues. CDR3 nucleotide sequence: TGTGCCAGCAGTTTAATCAAGGACATCCTTCTCTCTGGGGCCAACGTCCTGACTTTC. Its translation: CASSLIKDILLSGANVLTF. Combining the CDR3 with reference TRBV27 and TRBJ2-6 gives the whole variable domain EAQVTQNPRYLITVTGKKLTVTCSQNMNHEYMSWYRQDPGLGLRQIYYSMNVEVTDKGDVPEGYKVSRKEKRNFPLILESPSPNQTSLYFCASSLIKDILLSGANVLTFGAGSRLTVL.

J is TRBJ2-5 and V is TRBV6-1; weak D call: TRBD1 (6 bases). The CDR3 is 14 residues long. Trimming removed 7 bases at V and 2 bases at J, with 14 bases between. Germline V CDR1 and CDR2: MNHNS, SASEGT. The CDR3 protein is CASIPDRPQETQYF. In nucleotides, the CDR3 is TGTGCCAGCATCCCGGACAGACCTCAAGAGACCCAGTACTTC.

The rearrangement uses TRBV4-3 and TRBJ2-7; 8 bases match TRBD2. With 0 bases clipped from V and 5 bases from J, the junction kept 9 bases outside the gene matches. The CDR3 is made up of 16 amino acids. Germline CDR1 reads LGHNA; CDR2 reads YSLEER. The CDR3 sequence is CASSQDRNSGIDEQYF. As DNA, the CDR3 is TGCGCCAGCAGCCAAGATCGTAATAGCGGGATAGACGAGCAGTACTTC.

This chain links TRBV19 with TRBJ2-7, with 11 positions matching TRBD2. Germline CDR1 and CDR2: LNHDA and SQIVND (reference sequence). The V segment lost 6 bases and the J segment 6 bases; nucleotides outside the gene matches: 10. This CDR3 region has 15 residues. CDR3 sequence (DNA): TGTGCCAGTAGGCCCCTAGCGGGAGGACCGGGCGAGCAGTACTTC. Encoded protein: CASRPLAGGPGEQYF.

This chain links TRBV5-1 with TRBJ2-7, with D possibly being TRBD1 (5 bases). Germline CDR1 reads SGHRS; CDR2 reads YFSETQ. The V and J ends lost 0 bases and 4 bases respectively, with 17 bases between them. The length of the CDR3 is 16 residues. The CDR3 DNA follows: TGCGCCAGCAGCTTGGGACAGCCCCGGGCTGTATACGAGCAGTACTTC. It translates to CASSLGQPRAVYEQYF.

As concerns this clone: The same CDR3 can be traced to other DNA sequences in this sample. V gene TRBV18 combines with J gene TRBJ2-3, with TRBD2 matching over 11 bases. The CDR3 runs to 16 residues. CDR1 and CDR2 from the germline V gene are KGHSH and LQKENI. V was clipped by 3 bases and J by 0 bases; unmatched bases: 2. The CDR3 loop is CASSPLAGGSTDTQYF. The CDR3 DNA reads as TGTGCCAGCTCACCTCTAGCGGGAGGTAGCACAGATACGCAGTATTTT.

V usage is TRBV19 and J usage is TRBJ2-3; perhaps TRBD1 as D (5 bases). The germline V gene has CDR1 LNHDA and CDR2 SQIVND (reference sequence). Trimming left V 6 bases short and J 3 bases short, with 19 bases between. The CDR3 runs to 16 residues. Here the CDR3 DNA reads TGTGCCAGTAGCATCGGTCCAGGGCTTTCAACAGATACGCAGTATTTT. Translated, it gives CASSIGPGLSTDTQYF.

V gene TRBV9 combines with J gene TRBJ2-1; TRBD2 agrees at 9 bases. Trimming at V came to 4 bases and at J to 4 bases, leaving 6 bases not matched to a gene. The length of the CDR3 is 15 residues. Germline loops: CDR1 SGDLS, CDR2 YYNGEE. CDR3 residues: CASSPTSGLYNEQFF. In DNA form, the CDR3 reads TGTGCCAGCAGCCCGACTAGCGGACTATACAATGAGCAGTTCTTC. Drawing the rest from reference TRBV9 and TRBJ2-1, the complete variable domain is DSGVTQTPKHLITATGQRVTLRCSPRSGDLSVYWYQQSLDQGLQFLIQYYNGEERAKGNILERFSAQQFPDLHSELNLSSLELGDSALYFCASSPTSGLYNEQFFGPGTRLTVL.

This chain connects TRBV10-3 to TRBJ1-4; TRBD1 might be the D (5 bases). Trimming left V 7 bases short and J 5 bases short, with 8 bases between. CDR1 and CDR2 from the germline V gene are ENHRY and SYGVKD. This CDR3 region has 12 residues. This CDR3 is CAIMGVNEKLFF. The CDR3 nucleotides are TGTGCCATCATGGGGGTGAATGAAAAACTGTTTTTT.

The J gene is TRBJ2-2, the V gene TRBV7-6, with TRBD2 matching 11 bases. The CDR3 contains 17 residues. V gave up 3 bases and J gave up 4 bases; unmatched junction bases: 7. Germline V gene lookup returns CDR1 SGHVS and CDR2 FNYEAQ. CDR3 sequence reads: CASSFGTSGVPTGELFF. Written as DNA, the CDR3 is TGTGCCAGCAGCTTTGGGACTAGCGGAGTCCCCACCGGGGAGCTGTTTTTT.

The V call is TRBV6-5, the J call TRBJ1-1, with 7 bases identical to TRBD1. This CDR3 has 14 amino acids. J was trimmed by 4 bases and V by 2 bases; bases with no gene match: 4. The germline V gene encodes CDR1 MNHEY and CDR2 SVGAGI. The DNA for the CDR3 is TGTGCCAGCAGTTACGAAAACAGGGGCACTGAAGCTTTCTTT. Translating gives CASSYENRGTEAFF.

The chain carries TRBV5-1 and TRBJ2-5; TRBD2 matches at 13 bases. CDR1 and CDR2 from the germline V gene are SGHRS and YFSETQ. Trimming removed 4 bases from V and 7 bases from J; junction bases left unmatched: 7. The CDR3 is made up of 15 amino acids. The CDR3 DNA sequence: TGCGCCAGCAGCGCCGGACTAGCGGGAGTGGTGACCCAGTACTTC. Amino acids: CASSAGLAGVVTQYF.

The chain carries TRBV28 and TRBJ1-5, with 7 bases lining up with TRBD1. The CDR3 consists of 15 residues. From germline, CDR1 is MDHEN and CDR2 SYDVKM. The J segment lost 7 bases and the V segment lost 5 bases, leaving 11 bases of the junction unmatched. The CDR3 here is CASSTPTGVYQPQHF. Written as DNA, the CDR3 is TGTGCCAGCAGTACTCCAACAGGGGTTTACCAGCCCCAGCATTTT.

This chain uses TRBV30 with TRBJ1-4, with D possibly being TRBD1 (6 bases). The CDR3 has 14 residues. Germline V gene lookup returns CDR1 GTSNPN and CDR2 SVGIG (reference sequence). CDR3 protein: CALGAVSTNEKLFF. In DNA form, the CDR3 reads TGTGCTTTGGGGGCGGTTTCAACTAATGAAAAACTGTTTTTT. The variable domain in full, with the rest retrieved from reference TRBV30 and TRBJ1-4, is SQTIHQWPATLVQPVGSPLSLECTVEGTSNPNLYWYRQAAGRGLQLLFYSVGIGQISSEVPQNLSASRPQDRQFILSSKKLLLSDSGFYLCALGAVSTNEKLFFGSGTQLSVL.

The J gene is TRBJ2-5, the V gene TRBV7-3; 14 positions match TRBD2. The V and J ends lost 2 bases and 5 bases, in that order; junction bases with no gene match: 7. Germline values: CDR1 SGHTA, CDR2 FQGTGA. The CDR3 sequence is 17 residues long. CDR3 coding DNA: TGTGCCAGCAGCTTATCGGGACTAGCGGGAGTACAGGAGACCCAGTACTTC. Translation: CASSLSGLAGVQETQYF. Supplemented by reference TRBV7-3 and TRBJ2-5, the full variable domain reads GAGVSQTPSNKVTEKGKYVELRCDPISGHTALYWYRQSLGQGPEFLIYFQGTGAADDSGLPNDRFFAVRPEGSVSTLKIQRTERGDSAVYLCASSLSGLAGVQETQYFGPGTRLLVL.

This clone was seen just once. The chain links TRBV5-1 to TRBJ2-7; 12 bases align to TRBD2. The V gene end was trimmed by 6 bases and the J gene end by 4 bases; junction bases not matched to a gene: 5. The V gene's germline CDR1 is SGHRS and CDR2 YFSETQ. This CDR3 region has 14 residues. The CDR3 protein is CASMVTSGSYEQYF. The DNA of the CDR3 is TGCGCCAGCATGGTGACTAGCGGGAGTTACGAGCAGTACTTC.

The J gene is TRBJ2-1, the V gene TRBV5-5; 7 nucleotides line up with TRBD2. Germline loops: CDR1 SGHKS, CDR2 YYEKEE (reference sequence). CDR3 length: 17 residues. Trimming removed 5 bases from V and 0 bases from J; junction bases left unmatched: 11. The CDR3 region has the DNA TGTGCCAGCAGTCGGACCTGGGGGGGATCCTCCTACAATGAGCAGTTCTTC. Translated, it gives CASSRTWGGSSYNEQFF.

The rearrangement uses TRBV9 and TRBJ2-2; no reliable D call. The germline V and J ends were trimmed by 3 bases and 8 bases, with 17 bases remaining between them. The CDR3 consists of 15 residues. CDR1 is SGDLS, CDR2 YYNGEE, per germline. The CDR3 DNA is TGTGCCAGCAGCGCTAGTTCTTCCTATGTAGGGGAGCTGTTTTTT. It encodes CASSASSSYVGELFF.

The table lists this clone with a count of one. The gene calls are TRBV5-4 and TRBJ2-1; TRBD2 aligns across 13 bases. The germline V gene has CDR1 SGHNT and CDR2 YYREEE (reference sequence). The CDR3 is 16 residues long. With V trimmed by 3 bases and J by 4 bases, 4 bases remained unmatched. In nucleotides, the CDR3 is TGTGCCAGCAGCTCATCGGGACTAGCGGGATACAATGAGCAGTTCTTC. It translates to CASSSSGLAGYNEQFF. The full variable domain, completed using reference TRBV5-4 and TRBJ2-1, is ETGVTQSPTHLIKTRGQQVTLRCSSQSGHNTVSWYQQALGQGPQFIFQYYREEENGRGNFPPRFSGLQFPNYSSELNVNALELDDSALYLCASSSSGLAGYNEQFFGPGTRLTVL.

CDR3 nucleotides: TGCGCCAGCAGCTTGTTGGGAACTTCCACAGATACGCAGTATTTT. Translating it yields CASSLLGTSTDTQYF. The chain links TRBV5-1 to TRBJ2-3, with no clear D. V lost 1 base to trimming and J lost 2 bases, with 11 bases between them. The CDR3 covers 15 residues. CDR1 and CDR2 from the germline V gene are SGHRS and YFSETQ.